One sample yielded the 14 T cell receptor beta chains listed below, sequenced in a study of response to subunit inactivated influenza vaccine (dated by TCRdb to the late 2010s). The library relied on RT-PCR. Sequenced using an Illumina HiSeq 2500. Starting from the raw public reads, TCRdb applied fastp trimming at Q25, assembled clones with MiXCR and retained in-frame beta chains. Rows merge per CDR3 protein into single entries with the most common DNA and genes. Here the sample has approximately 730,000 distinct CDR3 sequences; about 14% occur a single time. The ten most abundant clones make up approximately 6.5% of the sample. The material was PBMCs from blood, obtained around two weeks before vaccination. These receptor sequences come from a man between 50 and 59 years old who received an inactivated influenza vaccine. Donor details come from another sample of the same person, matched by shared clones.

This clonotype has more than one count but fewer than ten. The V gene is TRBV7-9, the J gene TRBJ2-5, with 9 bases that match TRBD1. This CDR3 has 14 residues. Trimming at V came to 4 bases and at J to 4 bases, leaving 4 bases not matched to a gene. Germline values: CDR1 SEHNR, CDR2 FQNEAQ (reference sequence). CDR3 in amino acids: CASSSSDRGETQYF. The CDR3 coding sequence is TGTGCCAGCAGCTCCTCGGACAGGGGAGAGACCCAGTACTTC.

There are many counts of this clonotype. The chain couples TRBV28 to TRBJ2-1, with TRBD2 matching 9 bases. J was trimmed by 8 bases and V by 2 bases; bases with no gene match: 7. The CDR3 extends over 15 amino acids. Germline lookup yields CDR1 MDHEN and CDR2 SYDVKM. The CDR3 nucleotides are TGTGCCAGCAGTTTACAAGCGGGAGGAAGGCATGAGCAGTTCTTC. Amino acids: CASSLQAGGRHEQFF.

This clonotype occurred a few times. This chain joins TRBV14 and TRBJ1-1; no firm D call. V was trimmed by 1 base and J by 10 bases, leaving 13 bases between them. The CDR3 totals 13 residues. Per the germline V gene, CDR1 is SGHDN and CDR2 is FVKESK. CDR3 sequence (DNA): TGTGCCAGCAGCCAAGCTGGGCCCAACGGAGCTTTCTTT. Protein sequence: CASSQAGPNGAFF. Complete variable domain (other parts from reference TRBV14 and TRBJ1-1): EAGVTQFPSHSVIEKGQTVTLRCDPISGHDNLYWYRRVMGKEIKFLLHFVKESKQDESGMPNNRFLAERTGGTYSTLKVQPAELEDSGVYFCASSQAGPNGAFFGQGTRLTVV.

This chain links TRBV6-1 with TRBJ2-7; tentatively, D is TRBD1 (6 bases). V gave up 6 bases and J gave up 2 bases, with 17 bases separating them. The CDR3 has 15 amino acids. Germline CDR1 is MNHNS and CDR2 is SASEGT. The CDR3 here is CASSGTGTPAYEQYF. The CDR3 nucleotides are TGTGCCAGCAGCGGTACCGGGACACCGGCCTACGAGCAGTACTTC.

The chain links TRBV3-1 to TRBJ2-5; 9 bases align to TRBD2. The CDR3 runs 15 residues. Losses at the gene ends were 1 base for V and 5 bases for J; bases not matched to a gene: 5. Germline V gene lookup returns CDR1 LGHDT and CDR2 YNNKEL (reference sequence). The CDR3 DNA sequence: TGTGCCAGCAGCCAAGCTGGACTAGCGAGGGAGACCCAGTACTTC. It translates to CASSQAGLARETQYF.

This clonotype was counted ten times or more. CDR3 sequence reads: CASSLTSEAYNEQFF. The CDR3 region has the DNA TGTGCCAGCAGTCTGACTAGCGAGGCCTACAATGAGCAGTTCTTC. The chain carries TRBV28 and TRBJ2-1; 8 positions agree with TRBD2. V was clipped by 5 bases and J by 2 bases; unmatched bases: 5. Germline CDR1 is MDHEN and CDR2 is SYDVKM. This CDR3 spans 15 amino acids.

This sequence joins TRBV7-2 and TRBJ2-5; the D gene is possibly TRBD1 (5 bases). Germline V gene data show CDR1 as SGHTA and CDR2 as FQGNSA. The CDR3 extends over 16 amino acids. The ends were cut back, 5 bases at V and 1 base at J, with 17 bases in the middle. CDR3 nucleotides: TGTGCCAGCAGCACAAAAACAGGAGCCGTCCAAGAGACCCAGTACTTC. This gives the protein CASSTKTGAVQETQYF.

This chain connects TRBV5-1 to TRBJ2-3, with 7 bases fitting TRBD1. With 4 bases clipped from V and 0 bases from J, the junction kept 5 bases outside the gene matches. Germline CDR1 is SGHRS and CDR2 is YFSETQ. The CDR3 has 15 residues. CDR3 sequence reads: CASSAGTVSTDTQYF. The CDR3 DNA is TGCGCCAGCAGCGCCGGGACAGTTAGCACAGATACGCAGTATTTT.

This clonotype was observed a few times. The CDR3 region has the DNA TGTGCCAGCAGTTTGGACGGGCCCCTCAATGAGCAGTTCTTC. As protein: CASSLDGPLNEQFF. The V call is TRBV12-3 or TRBV12-4, the J call TRBJ2-1, with D uncertain. V lost 3 bases, J lost 6 bases, and 12 bases lay in between. The CDR3 is made up of 14 amino acids.

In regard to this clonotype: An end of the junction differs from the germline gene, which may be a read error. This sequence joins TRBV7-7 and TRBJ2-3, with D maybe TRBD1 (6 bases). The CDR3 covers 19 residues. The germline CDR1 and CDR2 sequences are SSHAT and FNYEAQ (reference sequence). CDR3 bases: TGTGCTAGCAGCTTAAATCGCGTGGGGGCGAATGTGGGGACAGATACGCAGTATTTT. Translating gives CASSLNRVGANVGTDTQYF. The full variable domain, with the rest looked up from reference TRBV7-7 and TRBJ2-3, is GAGVSQSPRYKVTKRGQDVTLRCDPISSHATLYWYQQALGQGPEFLTYFNYEAQPDKSGLPSDRFSAERPEGSISTLTIQRTEQRDSAMYRCASSLNRVGANVGTDTQYFGPGTRLTVL.

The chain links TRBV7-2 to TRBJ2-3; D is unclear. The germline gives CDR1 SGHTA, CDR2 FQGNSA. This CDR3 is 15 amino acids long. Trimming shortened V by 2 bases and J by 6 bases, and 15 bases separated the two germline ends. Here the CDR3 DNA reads TGTGCCAGCAGCTTAATGTCCCGGGCACGGGATACGCAGTATTTT. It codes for CASSLMSRARDTQYF.

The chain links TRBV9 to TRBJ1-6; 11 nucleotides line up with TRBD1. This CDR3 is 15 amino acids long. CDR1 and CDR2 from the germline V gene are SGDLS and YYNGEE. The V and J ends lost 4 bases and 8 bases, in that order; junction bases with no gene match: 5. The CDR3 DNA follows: TGTGCCAGCAGCCAAGGACAGGGGGCCGATTCACCCCTCCACTTT. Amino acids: CASSQGQGADSPLHF.

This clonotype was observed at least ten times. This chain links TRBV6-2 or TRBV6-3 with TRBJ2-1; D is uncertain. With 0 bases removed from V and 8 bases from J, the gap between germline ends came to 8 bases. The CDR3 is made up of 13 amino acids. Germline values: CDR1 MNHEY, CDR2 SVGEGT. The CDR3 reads CASSYSGWDEQFF. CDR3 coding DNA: TGTGCCAGCAGTTACTCGGGATGGGATGAGCAGTTCTTC.

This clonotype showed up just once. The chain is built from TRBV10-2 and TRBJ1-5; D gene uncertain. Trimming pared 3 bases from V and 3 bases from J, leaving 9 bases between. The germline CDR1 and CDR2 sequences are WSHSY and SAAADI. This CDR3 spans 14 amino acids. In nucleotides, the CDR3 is TGCGCCAGCAGTGATTGGGTCCCCAATCAGCCCCAGCATTTT. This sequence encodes CASSDWVPNQPQHF.